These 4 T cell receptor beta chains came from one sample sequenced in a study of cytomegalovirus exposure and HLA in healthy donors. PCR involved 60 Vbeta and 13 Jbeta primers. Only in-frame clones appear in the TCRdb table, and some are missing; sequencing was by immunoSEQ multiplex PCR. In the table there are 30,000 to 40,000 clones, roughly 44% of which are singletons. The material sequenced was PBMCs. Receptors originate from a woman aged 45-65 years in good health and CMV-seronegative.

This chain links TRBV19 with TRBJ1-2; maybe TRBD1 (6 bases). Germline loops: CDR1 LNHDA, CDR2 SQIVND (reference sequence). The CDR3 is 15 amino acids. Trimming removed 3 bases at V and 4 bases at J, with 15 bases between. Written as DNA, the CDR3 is TGTGCCAGTAGTATCGGTGGCGTGGACAGCTATGGCTACACCTTC. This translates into CASSIGGVDSYGYTF. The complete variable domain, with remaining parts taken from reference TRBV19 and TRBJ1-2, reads DGGITQSPKYLFRKEGQNVTLSCEQNLNHDAMYWYRQDPGQGLRLIYYSQIVNDFQKGDIAEGYSVSREKKESFPLTVTSAQKNPTAFYLCASSIGGVDSYGYTFGSGTRLTVV.

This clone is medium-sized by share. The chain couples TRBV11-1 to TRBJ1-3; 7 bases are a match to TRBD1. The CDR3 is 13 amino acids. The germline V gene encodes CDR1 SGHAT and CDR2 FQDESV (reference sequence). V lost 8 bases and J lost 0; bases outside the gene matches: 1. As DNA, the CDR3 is TGTGCCAGCGGGACAGACTCTGGAAACACCATATATTTT. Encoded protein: CASGTDSGNTIYF. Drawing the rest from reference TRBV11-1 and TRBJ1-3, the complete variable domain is EAEVAQSPRYKITEKSQAVAFWCDPISGHATLYWYRQILGQGPELLVQFQDESVVDDSQLPKDRFSAERLKGVDSTLKIQPAELGDSAMYLCASGTDSGNTIYFGEGSWLTVV.

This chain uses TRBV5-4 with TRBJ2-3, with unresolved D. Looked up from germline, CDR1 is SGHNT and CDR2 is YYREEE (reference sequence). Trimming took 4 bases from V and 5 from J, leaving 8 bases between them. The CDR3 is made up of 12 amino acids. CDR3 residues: CASSLKQDTQYF. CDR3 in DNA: TGTGCCAGCAGCCTTAAGCAAGATACGCAGTATTTT.

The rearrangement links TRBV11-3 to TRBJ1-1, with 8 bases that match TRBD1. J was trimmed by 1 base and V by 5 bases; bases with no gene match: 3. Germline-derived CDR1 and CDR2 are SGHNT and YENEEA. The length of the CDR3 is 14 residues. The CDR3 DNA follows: TGTGCCAGCAGCCCCACAGGGGGGAACACTGAAGCTTTCTTT. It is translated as CASSPTGGNTEAFF.